These T cell receptor beta chains were read from a single sample in a study of Graves' ophthalmopathy and Graves' hyperthyroidism. Using its own MiXCR run on the multiplex PCR reads, TCRdb lists one record per CDR3 protein. This table holds hundreds of thousands of distinct CDR3 sequences, about 41% found once. Material: peripheral blood. These receptor sequences come from an adult man with Graves' ophthalmopathy. Each CDR3 is given with its conserved first and last residue. D genes are given only for firm matches. Size is stated for part of the rows, as once, few or many counts, or as a class when the clone is expanded.

TRBJ1-4,-,TRBV4-3,13,many,TGCGCCAGCAGCCACGACAGTATGGCAAAACTGTTTTTT,CASSHDSMAKLFF
TRBJ1-3,-,TRBV10-3,13,once,TGTGCCACGCGGGAGGGCGGTGGAAACACCATATATTTT,CATREGGGNTIYF
TRBJ2-7,-,TRBV20-1,14,few,TGCAGTGCTAGAGATCCGGCTAGCGCCTACGAGCAGTACTTC,CSARDPASAYEQYF
TRBJ2-7,-,TRBV10-3,16,many,TGTGCCAGCATCCCGGACCGATCATTCTTGGGTTACGAGCAGTACTTC,CASIPDRSFLGYEQYF
TRBJ2-5,-,TRBV7-2,13,many,TGTGCCAGCAGCTTAGTGCTTCGGGAGACCCAGTACTTC,CASSLVLRETQYF
TRBJ1-1,TRBD1,TRBV7-9,13,-,TGTGCCAGCAGTGCCCCAGGGGGCCCTGCAGCTTTCTTT,CASSAPGGPAAFF
TRBJ2-7,TRBD2,TRBV7-8,14,many,TGTGCCAGCCAGGGGGGCGGGGGGGCCTACGAGCAGTACTTC,CASQGGGGAYEQYF
TRBJ1-5,TRBD1,TRBV10-3,14,-,TGTGCCAGCACCAGGGGACAGGGTGATCAGCCCCAGCATTTT,CASTRGQGDQPQHF
TRBJ2-5,-,TRBV15,14,-,TGTGCCACCAGCAGAGTCCAGTCACAAGAGACCCAGTACTTC,CATSRVQSQETQYF
TRBJ2-3,-,TRBV7-2,13,-,TGTGCCAGCAGCCGACGGGGCAGAGATACGCAGTATTTT,CASSRRGRDTQYF
TRBJ1-6,TRBD1,TRBV10-3,17,-,TGTGCCATCAGTGGCGCCGGGACAGGGGGTAATAATTCACCCCTCCACTTT,CAISGAGTGGNNSPLHF
TRBJ1-1,TRBD1,TRBV12-3/TRBV12-4,14,many,TGTGCCAGCAGTTTTGGACAGGGGGGCACTGAAGCTTTCTTT,CASSFGQGGTEAFF
TRBJ2-7,TRBD1,TRBV10-3,14,-,TGTGCCAGCAGCTCACCGGGACAGATCTACGAGCAGTACTTC,CASSSPGQIYEQYF
TRBJ2-2,-,TRBV4-2,12,-,TGTGCCAGCAGCCAAGACACCGGGGAGCTGTTTTTT,CASSQDTGELFF
TRBJ2-2,TRBD2,TRBV2,15,many,TGTGCCAGCAGAGCGACTAGCGGGGGGGGCGGGGAGCTGTTTTTT,CASRATSGGGGELFF
TRBJ1-1,-,TRBV7-8,14,-,TGTGCCAGCAGCCGGGCCAGATGGAACACTGAAGCTTTCTTT,CASSRARWNTEAFF
TRBJ2-5,TRBD2,TRBV2,15,-,TGTGCCACCAGTGGGTTACTAGCGGGGGAGGAGACCCAGTACTTC,CATSGLLAGEETQYF
TRBJ1-2,-,TRBV5-1,14,many,TGCGCCAGCAGCCTGGACAGAATTAACTATGGCTACACCTTC,CASSLDRINYGYTF
TRBJ2-7,-,TRBV7-9,14,many,TGTGCCAGCAGCCGAGAACTAGCATTCCACGAGCAGTACTTC,CASSRELAFHEQYF
TRBJ1-5,-,TRBV7-6,13,many,TGTGCCAGCAGCTCCGGCACCAATCAGCCCCAGCATTTT,CASSSGTNQPQHF
TRBJ2-7,TRBD2,TRBV6-5,15,few,TGTGCCAGCAGTTTAGGGCGGGACTATCCCTACGAGCAGTACTTC,CASSLGRDYPYEQYF
TRBJ2-7,TRBD1,TRBV20-1,16,-,TGCAGTGCTAGAGATGTGAGGACAGGGGCGTCCTACGAGCAGTACTTC,CSARDVRTGASYEQYF
TRBJ2-2,-,TRBV5-1,16,many,TGCGCCAGCAGCTTGGCTGCCACCTCGAACACCGGGGAGCTGTTTTTT,CASSLAATSNTGELFF
TRBJ2-2,-,TRBV6-1,14,once,TGTGCCAGCAGAGAGGCAGCCAGCCTCGGGGAGCTGTTTTTT,CASREAASLGELFF
TRBJ2-7,TRBD1,TRBV24-1,14,-,TGTGCCACCAGTACAGGGGGCGACTACTACGAGCAGTACTTC,CATSTGGDYYEQYF
TRBJ1-1,TRBD1,TRBV19,14,many,TGTGCCAGTAGTGCCCGGGACAGGCGCACTGAAGCTTTCTTT,CASSARDRRTEAFF
TRBJ2-6,-,TRBV29-1,13,-,TGCAGCGTTCGAGGAAGGGGGGCCAACGTCCTGACTTTC,CSVRGRGANVLTF
TRBJ1-3,-,TRBV15,16,-,TGTGCCACCAGCAGAGATCGAGGGATCTCTGGAGACACCATATACTTT,CATSRDRGISGDTIYF
TRBJ1-5,-,TRBV7-9,16,many,TGTGCCAGCAGCTTATACCGGCGGGGAAGCAATCAGCCCCAGCATTTT,CASSLYRRGSNQPQHF
TRBJ1-3,TRBD1,TRBV20-1,16,-,TGCAGTGCTAGTCCCGGGACAGGGGGCAGGGGAAACACCATATATTTT,CSASPGTGGRGNTIYF
TRBJ2-5,-,TRBV11-2,16,-,TGTGCCAACAGCTCCCCCGACTGGGGGGGCGGGGAGACCCAGTACTTC,CANSSPDWGGGETQYF
TRBJ1-1,-,TRBV20-1,11,-,TGCAGTGCTAGGGCCGACACTGAAGCTTTCTTT,CSARADTEAFF
TRBJ2-7,-,TRBV4-1,13,many,TGCGCCAGCAGCCAAGAAGCCACCTACGAGCAGTACTTC,CASSQEATYEQYF
TRBJ1-2,-,TRBV10-3,15,-,TGTGCCATCAGTTACGGGCAGACTCCACGCGATGGCTACACCTTC,CAISYGQTPRDGYTF
TRBJ2-2,-,TRBV5-8,13,-,TGTGCCAGCAGCTTGGTGGGGGGCGGGGAGCTGTTTTTT,CASSLVGGGELFF
TRBJ2-2,TRBD1,TRBV10-3,12,-,TGTGCCATCAGCGACCGGGACAGGGGGCTGTTTTTT,CAISDRDRGLFF
TRBJ1-6,-,TRBV5-1,15,many,TGCGCCAGCAGCAAGGAGGTATTGACCCCCTCACCCCTCCACTTT,CASSKEVLTPSPLHF
TRBJ2-7,TRBD1,TRBV10-3,16,-,TGTGCCAGCAGTTATGCCGAAAGAGACAGGGACTACGAGCAGTACTTC,CASSYAERDRDYEQYF
TRBJ1-5,-,TRBV4-3,15,many,TGCGCCAGCAGCCAAGGCAGGGATAGCAATCAGCCCCAGCATTTT,CASSQGRDSNQPQHF
TRBJ2-5,TRBD1,TRBV12-3/TRBV12-4,14,many,TGTGCCAGCAGTTTTGGGGGACAGGTAGAGACCCAGTACTTC,CASSFGGQVETQYF
TRBJ2-5,-,TRBV7-2,15,-,TGTGCCAGCAGCTTAGTGGACAGCCTCCAAGAGACCCAGTACTTC,CASSLVDSLQETQYF
TRBJ2-6,-,TRBV7-9,17,-,TGTGCCAGCAGCTTAGGGGGGGACGTATCTGGGGCCAACGTCCTGACTTTC,CASSLGGDVSGANVLTF
TRBJ1-1,TRBD1,TRBV5-1,14,many,TGCGCCAGCAGCTGGGGGACAGGGAACACTGAAGCTTTCTTT,CASSWGTGNTEAFF
TRBJ1-5,TRBD1,TRBV19,19,-,TGTGCCAGTAGTATAGGGCCACGTACCGGGACAGGGGCTGGTCAGCCCCAGCATTTT,CASSIGPRTGTGAGQPQHF
TRBJ2-7,-,TRBV10-3,12,many,TGTGCCATCAGTGAGTCACGTTACGAGCAGTACTTC,CAISESRYEQYF
TRBJ2-7,-,TRBV7-6,14,many,TGTGCCAGCAGCTCCAGAGACAGGACGGGCGAGCAGTACTTC,CASSSRDRTGEQYF
TRBJ2-5,-,TRBV5-1,13,-,TGCGTCAGCAGCTCCGGGTTCCAAGAGACCCAGTACTTC,CVSSSGFQETQYF
TRBJ2-5,-,TRBV2,16,many,TGTGCCAGCAGTGAAGCCCAGGGACATAACCAAGAGACCCAGTACTTC,CASSEAQGHNQETQYF
TRBJ2-1,-,TRBV7-2,17,few,TGTGCCAGCAGCTTCAACCAAGGGACGCCGGCGCCAAAAGAGCAGTTCTTC,CASSFNQGTPAPKEQFF